This T cell receptor (beta chain) was recovered during a study of OX40 agonist ivuxolimab in advanced cancers. For the study at large: Six ivuxolimab dose levels, 0.01 to 10 mg/kg, were given intravenously every 2 weeks.

Concerning this clone: The antigen is not known.

Germline CDR1 and CDR2: SGHRS and YFSETQ. The CDR3 loop spans 15 amino acids. With 6 bases clipped from V and 5 bases from J, the junction kept 7 bases outside the gene matches. Assay used: immunoSEQ multiplex PCR; TCRdb lists only in-frame clones, some missing. The table lists about 73,000 clones, 90% of them singletons. General study results and limits: The expanded peripheral T cells' antigen specificity was not determined. On average, CD8+ T cells had more expanded clones than CD4+. By week 6 at 0.1 to 3.0 mg/kg, blood CD4+ and CD8+ T cells had expanded clonally.

The receptor was isolated from an adult with an advanced solid tumor such as melanoma, head and neck, liver or kidney cancer. This specimen was CD4+ or CD8+ T cells sorted from blood, taken in a trial of the OX40 agonist ivuxolimab. The chain is built from TRBV5-1 and TRBJ2-1; the match to TRBD2 covers 11 bases. CDR3: CASKGGLADNNEQFF. The DNA of the CDR3 is TGCGCCAGCAAGGGGGGACTAGCGGATAACAATGAGCAGTTCTTC.